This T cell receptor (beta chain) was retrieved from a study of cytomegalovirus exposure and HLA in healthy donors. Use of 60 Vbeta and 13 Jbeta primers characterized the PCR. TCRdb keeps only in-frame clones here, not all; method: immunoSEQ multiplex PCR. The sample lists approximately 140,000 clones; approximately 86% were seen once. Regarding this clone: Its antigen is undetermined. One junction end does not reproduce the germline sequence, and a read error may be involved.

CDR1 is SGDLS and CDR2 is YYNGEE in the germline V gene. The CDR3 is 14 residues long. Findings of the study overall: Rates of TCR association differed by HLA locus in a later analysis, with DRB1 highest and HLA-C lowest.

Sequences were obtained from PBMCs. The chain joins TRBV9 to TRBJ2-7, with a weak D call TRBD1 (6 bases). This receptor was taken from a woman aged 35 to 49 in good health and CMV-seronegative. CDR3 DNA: TGTGCCGGCAGCCCTGGACAGATCTCCTACGAGCAGTACTTC. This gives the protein CAGSPGQISYEQYF.